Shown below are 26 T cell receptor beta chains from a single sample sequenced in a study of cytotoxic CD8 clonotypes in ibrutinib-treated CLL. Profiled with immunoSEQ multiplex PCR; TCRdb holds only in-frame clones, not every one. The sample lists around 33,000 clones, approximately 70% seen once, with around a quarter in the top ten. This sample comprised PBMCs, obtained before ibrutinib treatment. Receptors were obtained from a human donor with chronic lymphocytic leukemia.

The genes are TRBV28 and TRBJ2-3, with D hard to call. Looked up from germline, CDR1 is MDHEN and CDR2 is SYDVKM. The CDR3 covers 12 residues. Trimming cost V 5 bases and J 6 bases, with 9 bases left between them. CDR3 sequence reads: CASSLRGDTQYF. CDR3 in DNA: TGTGCCAGCAGTCTGAGAGGTGATACGCAGTATTTT.

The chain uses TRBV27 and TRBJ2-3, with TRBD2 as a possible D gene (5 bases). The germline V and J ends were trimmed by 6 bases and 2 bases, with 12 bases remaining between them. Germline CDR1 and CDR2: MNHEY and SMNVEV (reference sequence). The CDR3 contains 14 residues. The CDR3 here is CASSGVINTDTQYF. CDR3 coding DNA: TGTGCCAGCAGCGGGGTTATAAACACAGATACGCAGTATTTT.

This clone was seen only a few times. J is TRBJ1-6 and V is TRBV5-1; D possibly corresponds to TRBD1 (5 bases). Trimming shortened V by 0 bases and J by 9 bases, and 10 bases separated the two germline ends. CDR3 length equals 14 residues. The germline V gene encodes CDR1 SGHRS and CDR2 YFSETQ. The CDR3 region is CASSLEQGSSPLHF. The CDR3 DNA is TGCGCCAGCAGCTTGGAGCAGGGAAGTTCACCCCTCCACTTT.

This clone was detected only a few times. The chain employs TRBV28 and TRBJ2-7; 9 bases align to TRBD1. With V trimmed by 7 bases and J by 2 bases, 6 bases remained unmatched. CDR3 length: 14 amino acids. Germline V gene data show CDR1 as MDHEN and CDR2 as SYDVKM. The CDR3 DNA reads TGTGCCAGCACACTGGGACAGGGCACCTACGAGCAGTACTTC. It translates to CASTLGQGTYEQYF.

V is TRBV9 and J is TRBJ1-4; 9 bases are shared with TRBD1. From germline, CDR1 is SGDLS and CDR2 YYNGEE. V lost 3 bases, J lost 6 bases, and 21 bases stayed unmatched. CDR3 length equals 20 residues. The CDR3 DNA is TGTGCCAGCAGCGCCTCCCTACCGGGACAGGGATTCGGGGCGGATGAAAAACTGTTTTTT. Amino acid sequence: CASSASLPGQGFGADEKLFF.

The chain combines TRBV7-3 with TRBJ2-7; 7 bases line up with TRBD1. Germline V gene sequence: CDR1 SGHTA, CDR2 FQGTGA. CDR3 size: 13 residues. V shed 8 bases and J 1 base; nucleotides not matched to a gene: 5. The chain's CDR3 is CASGTGESYEQYF. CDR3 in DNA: TGTGCCAGCGGAACAGGGGAATCCTACGAGCAGTACTTC.

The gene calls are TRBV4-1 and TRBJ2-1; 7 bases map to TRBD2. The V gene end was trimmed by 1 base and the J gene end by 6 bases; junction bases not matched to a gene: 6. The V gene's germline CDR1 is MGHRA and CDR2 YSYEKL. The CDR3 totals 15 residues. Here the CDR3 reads CASSQVLGEGNEQFF. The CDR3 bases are TGCGCCAGCAGCCAAGTTCTGGGGGAGGGCAATGAGCAGTTCTTC.

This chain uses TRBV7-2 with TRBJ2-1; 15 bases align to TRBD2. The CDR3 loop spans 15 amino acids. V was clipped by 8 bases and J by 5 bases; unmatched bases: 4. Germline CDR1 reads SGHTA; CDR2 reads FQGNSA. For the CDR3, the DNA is TGTGCCAGCGTGGGACTAGCGGGGGGCGACAATGAGCAGTTCTTC. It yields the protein CASVGLAGGDNEQFF.

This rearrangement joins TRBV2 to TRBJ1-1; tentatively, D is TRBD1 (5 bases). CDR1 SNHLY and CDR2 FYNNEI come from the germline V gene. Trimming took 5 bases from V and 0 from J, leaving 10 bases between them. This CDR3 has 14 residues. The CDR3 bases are TGTGCCAGCAGTTGGACAAGAATGAACACTGAAGCTTTCTTT. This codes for CASSWTRMNTEAFF.

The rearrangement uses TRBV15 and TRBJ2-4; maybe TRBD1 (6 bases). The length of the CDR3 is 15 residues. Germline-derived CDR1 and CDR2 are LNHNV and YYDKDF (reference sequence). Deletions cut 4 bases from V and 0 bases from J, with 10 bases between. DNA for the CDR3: TGTGCCACCAGCACCGGGACATTAGCCAAAAACATTCAGTACTTC. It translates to CATSTGTLAKNIQYF.

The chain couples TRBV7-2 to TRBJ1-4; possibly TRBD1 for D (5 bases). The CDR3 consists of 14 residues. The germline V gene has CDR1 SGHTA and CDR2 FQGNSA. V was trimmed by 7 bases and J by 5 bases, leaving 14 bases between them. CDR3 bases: TGTGCCAGCACCCTCTCGACAGCGAATGAAAAACTGTTTTTT. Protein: CASTLSTANEKLFF.

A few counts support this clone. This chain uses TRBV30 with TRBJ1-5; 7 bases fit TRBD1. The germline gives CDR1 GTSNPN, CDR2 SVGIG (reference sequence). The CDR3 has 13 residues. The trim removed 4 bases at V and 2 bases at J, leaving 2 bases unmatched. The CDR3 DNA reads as TGTGCCTGGACAGGGGGAGGCAATCAGCCCCAGCATTTT. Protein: CAWTGGGNQPQHF.

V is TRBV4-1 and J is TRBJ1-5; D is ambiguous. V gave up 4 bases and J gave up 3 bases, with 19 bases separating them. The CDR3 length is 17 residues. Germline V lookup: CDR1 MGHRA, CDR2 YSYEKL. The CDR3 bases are TGCGCCAGCAGCCCCGTTTTTACAGCTCACTCCAATCAGCCCCAGCATTTT. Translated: CASSPVFTAHSNQPQHF.

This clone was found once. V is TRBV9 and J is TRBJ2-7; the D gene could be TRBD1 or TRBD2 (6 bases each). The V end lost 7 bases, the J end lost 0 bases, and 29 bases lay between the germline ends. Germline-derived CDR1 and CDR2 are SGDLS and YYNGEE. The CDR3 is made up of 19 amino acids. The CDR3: CASSPQVTGWRESSYEQYF. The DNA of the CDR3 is TGTGCCAGCTCCCCACAGGTCACAGGGTGGCGGGAAAGCTCCTACGAGCAGTACTTC.

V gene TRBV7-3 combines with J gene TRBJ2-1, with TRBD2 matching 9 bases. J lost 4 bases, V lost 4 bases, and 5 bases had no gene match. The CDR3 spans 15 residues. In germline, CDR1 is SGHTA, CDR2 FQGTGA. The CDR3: CASSSGTSKYNEQFF. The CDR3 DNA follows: TGTGCCAGCAGCTCCGGGACTAGCAAATACAATGAGCAGTTCTTC.

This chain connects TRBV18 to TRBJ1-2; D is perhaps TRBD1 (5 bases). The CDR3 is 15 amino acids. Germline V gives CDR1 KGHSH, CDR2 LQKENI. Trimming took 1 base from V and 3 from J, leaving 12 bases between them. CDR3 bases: TGTGCCAGCTCACCACTTGCAGGGTGGGACTATGGCTACACCTTC. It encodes CASSPLAGWDYGYTF.

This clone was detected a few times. The DNA of the CDR3 is TGTGCCAGCAGTGGTCGTCGTTGGTTGGGACAGGGGAAAACTGAAGCTTTCTTT. Translated: CASSGRRWLGQGKTEAFF. The genes are TRBV2 and TRBJ1-1; 10 bases are shared with TRBD1. This CDR3 is 18 amino acids long. CDR1 and CDR2 (germline): SNHLY, FYNNEI. The J segment lost 5 bases and the V segment lost 4 bases, leaving 16 bases of the junction unmatched.

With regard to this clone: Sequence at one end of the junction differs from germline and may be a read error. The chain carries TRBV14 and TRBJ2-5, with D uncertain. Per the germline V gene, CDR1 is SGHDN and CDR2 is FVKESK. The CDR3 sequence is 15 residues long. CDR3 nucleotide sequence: TGTGCCAGCAGCCCCCGTGGCAGCTATCAAGCGACCCAGTACTTC. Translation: CASSPRGSYQATQYF.

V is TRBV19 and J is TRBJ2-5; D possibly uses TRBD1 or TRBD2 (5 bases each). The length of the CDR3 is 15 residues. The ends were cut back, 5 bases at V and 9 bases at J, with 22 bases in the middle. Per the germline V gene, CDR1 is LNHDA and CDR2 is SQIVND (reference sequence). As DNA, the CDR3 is TGTGCCAGTAGTGTCCCCTCCGGGACCCAGATTTCCCAGTACTTC. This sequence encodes CASSVPSGTQISQYF.

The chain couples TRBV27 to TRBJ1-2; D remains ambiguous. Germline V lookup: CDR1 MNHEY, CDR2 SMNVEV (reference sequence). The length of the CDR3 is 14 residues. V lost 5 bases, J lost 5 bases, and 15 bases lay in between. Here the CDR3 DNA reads TGTGCCAGCAGTCCGGCGTCACTTAGGTATGGCTACACCTTC. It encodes CASSPASLRYGYTF.

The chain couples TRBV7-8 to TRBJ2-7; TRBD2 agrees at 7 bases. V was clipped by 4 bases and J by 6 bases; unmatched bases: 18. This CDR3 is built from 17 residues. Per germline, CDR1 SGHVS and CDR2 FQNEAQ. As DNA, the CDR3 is TGTGCCAGCAGCTATTCGAGCGGGGCTGCTCCAATTGGCGAGCAGTACTTC. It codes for CASSYSSGAAPIGEQYF.

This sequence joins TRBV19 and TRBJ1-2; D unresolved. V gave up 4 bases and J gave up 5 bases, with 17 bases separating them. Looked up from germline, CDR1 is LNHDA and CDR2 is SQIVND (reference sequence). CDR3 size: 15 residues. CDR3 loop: CASSTQPDERYGYTF. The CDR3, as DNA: TGTGCCAGTAGTACCCAACCGGATGAGCGGTATGGCTACACCTTC.

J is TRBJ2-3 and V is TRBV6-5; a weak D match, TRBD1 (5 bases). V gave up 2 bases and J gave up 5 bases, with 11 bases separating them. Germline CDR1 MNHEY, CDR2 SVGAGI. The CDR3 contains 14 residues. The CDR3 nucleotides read TGTGCCAGCAGTTACAGGCAGGGTATAGATACGCAGTATTTT. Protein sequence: CASSYRQGIDTQYF.

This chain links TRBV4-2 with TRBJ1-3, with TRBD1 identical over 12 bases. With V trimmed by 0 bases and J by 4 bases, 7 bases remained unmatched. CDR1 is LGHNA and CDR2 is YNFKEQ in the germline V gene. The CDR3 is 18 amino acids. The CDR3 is CASSQEPGQGASGNTIYF. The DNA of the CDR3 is TGTGCCAGCAGCCAAGAACCGGGACAGGGGGCATCCGGAAACACCATATATTTT.

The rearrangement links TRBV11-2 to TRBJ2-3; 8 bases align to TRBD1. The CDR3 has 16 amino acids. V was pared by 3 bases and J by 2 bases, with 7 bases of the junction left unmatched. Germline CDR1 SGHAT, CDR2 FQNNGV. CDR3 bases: TGTGCCAGCAGCTTTCTTGGACAGGGCTCCACAGATACGCAGTATTTT. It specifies CASSFLGQGSTDTQYF. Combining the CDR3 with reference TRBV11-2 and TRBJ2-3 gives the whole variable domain EAGVAQSPRYKIIEKRQSVAFWCNPISGHATLYWYQQILGQGPKLLIQFQNNGVVDDSQLPKDRFSAERLKGVDSTLKIQPAKLEDSAVYLCASSFLGQGSTDTQYFGPGTRLTVL.

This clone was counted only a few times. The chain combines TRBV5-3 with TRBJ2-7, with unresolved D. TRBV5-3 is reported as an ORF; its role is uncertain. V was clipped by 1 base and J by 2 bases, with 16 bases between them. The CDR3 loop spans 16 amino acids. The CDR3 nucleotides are TGTGCCAGAAGCTTGTTTCAGTTTTCCCCCGCCTACGAGCAGTACTTC. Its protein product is CARSLFQFSPAYEQYF.